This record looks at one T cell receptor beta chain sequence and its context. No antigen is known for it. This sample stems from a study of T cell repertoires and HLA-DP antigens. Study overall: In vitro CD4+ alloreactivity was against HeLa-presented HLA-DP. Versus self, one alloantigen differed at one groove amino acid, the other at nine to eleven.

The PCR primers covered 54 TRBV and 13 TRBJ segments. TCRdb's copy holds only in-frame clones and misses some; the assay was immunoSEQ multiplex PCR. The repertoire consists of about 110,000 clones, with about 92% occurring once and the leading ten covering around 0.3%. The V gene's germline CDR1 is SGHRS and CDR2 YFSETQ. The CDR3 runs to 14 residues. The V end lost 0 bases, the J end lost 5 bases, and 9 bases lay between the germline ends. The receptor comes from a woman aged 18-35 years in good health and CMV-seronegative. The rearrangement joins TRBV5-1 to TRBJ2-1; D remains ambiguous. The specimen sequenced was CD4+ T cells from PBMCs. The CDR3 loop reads CASSLVFPNNEQFF. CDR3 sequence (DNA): TGCGCCAGCAGCTTGGTTTTTCCAAACAATGAGCAGTTCTTC. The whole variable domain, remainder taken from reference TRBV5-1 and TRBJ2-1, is KAGVTQTPRYLIKTRGQQVTLSCSPISGHRSVSWYQQTPGQGLQFLFEYFSETQRNKGNFPGRFSGRQFSNSRSEMNVSTLELGDSALYLCASSLVFPNNEQFFGPGTRLTVL.